These 10 T cell receptor beta chains originate from one sample sequenced in a study of tumor and adjacent non-tumor tissue in lung cancer. TCRbeta libraries were built with three rounds of nested PCR, modified from ARM-PCR. TCRdb redid the calling of the multiplex PCR reads with MiXCR, one entry per CDR3 protein. The sample includes about 80,000 distinct CDR3 sequences, about four fifths seen only once; the top ten take around half. This sample's RNA came from whole unsorted tissue. The normal lung tissue was taken more than 3 cm from the tumor edge. Sequenced sample: distant non-tumor lung tissue. The receptors were gathered from a man in his fifties or sixties with non-small cell lung cancer.

On this clonotype: One junction end does not reproduce the germline sequence, and a read error may be involved. The chain carries TRBV6-1 and TRBJ1-2; 7 bases agree with TRBD1. CDR3 length equals 13 residues. Germline V CDR1 and CDR2: MNHNS, SASEGT. This chain's CDR3 is CASQGQYIYGYAF. The CDR3, as DNA: TGTGCCAGCCAGGGACAGTACATCTATGGCTACGCCTTC.

With respect to this clonotype: One end of the junction is discordant with germline, which a read error may explain. V is TRBV11-2 and J is TRBJ2-5; D not resolved. The length of the CDR3 is 12 residues. Looked up from germline, CDR1 is SGHAT and CDR2 is FQNNGV. The CDR3 bases are TGTTCCAGCAGCCCGAAAGGACAGACCCAGTACTTC. Its protein product is CSSSPKGQTQYF.

On this clonotype itself: The junction departs from germline at one end; a sequencing error may be responsible. The chain joins TRBV12-3 or TRBV12-4 to TRBJ1-2, with TRBD1 matching over 10 bases. The CDR3 has 13 amino acids. The CDR3 region is CVSSTPGQGDYTF. The CDR3 region has the DNA TGTGTCAGCAGCACACCTGGACAGGGGGACTACACCTTC.

Note on this clonotype: A clone one base away is much larger, so this may be a read error. The chain carries TRBV6-5 and TRBJ2-3; D not certain. The germline CDR1 and CDR2 sequences are MNHEY and SVGAGI. CDR3 length: 14 amino acids. The CDR3 loop reads CASRVGLFTHTQYF. As DNA, the CDR3 is TGTGCCAGCAGAGTCGGCTTATTCACACATACGCAGTATTTT.

This clonotype was seen a single time. The chain employs TRBV5-6 and TRBJ2-7; 7 positions agree with TRBD2. The germline gives CDR1 SGHDT, CDR2 YYEEEE. The CDR3 loop spans 12 amino acids. V was pared by 4 bases and J by 6 bases, with 4 bases of the junction left unmatched. CDR3: CASSLGGCEQYF. CDR3 nucleotides: TGTGCCAGCAGCCTGGGGGGGTGCGAGCAGTACTTC.

This chain connects TRBV4-1 to TRBJ2-3; D may be TRBD2 (6 bases). CDR1 and CDR2 (germline): MGHRA, YSYEKL. V was clipped by 2 bases and J by 15 bases, with 24 bases between them. This CDR3 has 15 residues. CDR3 residues: CASSQPFEGLGMQYF. The DNA for the CDR3 is TGCGCCAGCAGCCAACCGTTTGAGGGACTGGGTATGCAATATTTT.

J is TRBJ1-5 and V is TRBV4-2, with D unresolved. Germline-derived CDR1 and CDR2 are LGHNA and YNFKEQ. The CDR3 contains 15 residues. This CDR3 is CDNSQDVRSNQPQHF. The DNA for the CDR3 is TGTGACAACAGCCAAGATGTCCGTAGCAATCAGCCCCAGCATTTT.

As concerns this clonotype: A clone one base away is much larger, so this may be a read error. The V call is TRBV6-2 or TRBV6-3, the J call TRBJ2-2, with TRBD2 matching 8 bases. This CDR3 is 15 amino acids long. The germline V gene has CDR1 MNHEY and CDR2 SVGEGT. The V gene end was trimmed by 4 bases and the J gene end by 3 bases; junction bases not matched to a gene: 4. This chain's CDR3 is CASSSNGRDTGELFF. The DNA of the CDR3 is TGTGCCAGCAGTTCTAACGGGAGGGACACCGGGGAGCTGTTTTTT.

The rearrangement links TRBV20-1 to TRBJ2-3; possible D gene TRBD2, 6 bases. Per germline, CDR1 DFQATT and CDR2 SNEGSKA (reference sequence). V was shortened by 0 bases and J by 2 bases, with 18 bases between the two germline ends. The CDR3 has 17 amino acids. The CDR3 region is CSARDTWGLNPTDTQYF. The DNA for the CDR3 is TGCAGTGCTAGAGATACGTGGGGACTCAACCCCACAGATACGCAGTATTTT.

A remark on this clonotype: The germline gene is not matched at one end of the junction; a read error may be the cause. This chain connects TRBV4-2 to TRBJ1-5; D may be TRBD1 (6 bases). This CDR3 is built from 16 residues. Germline V lookup: CDR1 LGHNA, CDR2 YNFKEQ. The DNA for the CDR3 is TGTACCAGCAGCCAAGAACCAGGGGATAGCAATCAGTCCCAGCATTTT. Its translation: CTSSQEPGDSNQSQHF.